This TCR beta chain stems from a study of metastatic and nonmetastatic thyroid tumors (dated by TCRdb to the early 2020s). Concerning the study at large: Repertoires from peripheral blood and from tumor or nodule tissue samples of malignant and benign thyroid patients were compared.

None of the patients had been given any treatment before thyroid surgery. Using T-cell receptor beta sequencing, the study looked back at clinical samples from patients collected from the early 2010s to the late 2010s. For this clone: It has no known antigen specificity. No per-base quality is available; no much larger clone lies one base away. This same CDR3 is encoded by further DNA sequences in the sample.

Overall study results and their limits: In both blood and tumor samples, malignant tumors were reported to have significantly higher TCR beta diversity than benign nodules.

The library was made by PCR. Sequencing used an Illumina HiSeq 4000. High-throughput sequencing was used to profile the CDR3 region of the TCR beta-chain in every patient. The paper's processing steps were these. A classifier to discriminate distant-metastatic papillary thyroid cancer patients was built from CDR3 differences across clinicopathological groups. The Shannon index was used to measure repertoire diversity, and the Morisita-Horn index was used to measure how similar tumor and blood repertoires were. TCRdb reanalyzed the raw reads on its own, using fastp at Q25 for trimming and MiXCR for clone calling, and kept in-frame beta chains. In this record, the V and J calls reflect TCRdb's handling and not the investigators' own analysis. The sample table contains tens of thousands of clones; only one count was recorded for about 20% of them. The ten most abundant clones make up approximately 15% of the sample.

The CDR3 holds 15 amino acids from the cysteine to the phenylalanine. The kept DNA is CDR3 alone, 45 bases in frame from the first base. The V and J ends are trimmed by 2 bases and 7 bases, leaving 18 bases between them. According to the germline V gene, CDR1 reads MNHNS and CDR2 reads SASEGT. Material: tumor tissue. The chain joins TRBV6-1 to TRBJ2-7; no D segment can be confidently identified. This receptor was taken from a female donor with papillary thyroid cancer or a benign thyroid nodule (not recorded which). Some clones in this sample may be carry-over from other donors' samples. The CDR3 region has the sequence CASSESVRAFEEQYF. The DNA sequence reads TGTGCCAGCAGTGAATCGGTTCGTGCGTTTGAGGAGCAGTACTTC.